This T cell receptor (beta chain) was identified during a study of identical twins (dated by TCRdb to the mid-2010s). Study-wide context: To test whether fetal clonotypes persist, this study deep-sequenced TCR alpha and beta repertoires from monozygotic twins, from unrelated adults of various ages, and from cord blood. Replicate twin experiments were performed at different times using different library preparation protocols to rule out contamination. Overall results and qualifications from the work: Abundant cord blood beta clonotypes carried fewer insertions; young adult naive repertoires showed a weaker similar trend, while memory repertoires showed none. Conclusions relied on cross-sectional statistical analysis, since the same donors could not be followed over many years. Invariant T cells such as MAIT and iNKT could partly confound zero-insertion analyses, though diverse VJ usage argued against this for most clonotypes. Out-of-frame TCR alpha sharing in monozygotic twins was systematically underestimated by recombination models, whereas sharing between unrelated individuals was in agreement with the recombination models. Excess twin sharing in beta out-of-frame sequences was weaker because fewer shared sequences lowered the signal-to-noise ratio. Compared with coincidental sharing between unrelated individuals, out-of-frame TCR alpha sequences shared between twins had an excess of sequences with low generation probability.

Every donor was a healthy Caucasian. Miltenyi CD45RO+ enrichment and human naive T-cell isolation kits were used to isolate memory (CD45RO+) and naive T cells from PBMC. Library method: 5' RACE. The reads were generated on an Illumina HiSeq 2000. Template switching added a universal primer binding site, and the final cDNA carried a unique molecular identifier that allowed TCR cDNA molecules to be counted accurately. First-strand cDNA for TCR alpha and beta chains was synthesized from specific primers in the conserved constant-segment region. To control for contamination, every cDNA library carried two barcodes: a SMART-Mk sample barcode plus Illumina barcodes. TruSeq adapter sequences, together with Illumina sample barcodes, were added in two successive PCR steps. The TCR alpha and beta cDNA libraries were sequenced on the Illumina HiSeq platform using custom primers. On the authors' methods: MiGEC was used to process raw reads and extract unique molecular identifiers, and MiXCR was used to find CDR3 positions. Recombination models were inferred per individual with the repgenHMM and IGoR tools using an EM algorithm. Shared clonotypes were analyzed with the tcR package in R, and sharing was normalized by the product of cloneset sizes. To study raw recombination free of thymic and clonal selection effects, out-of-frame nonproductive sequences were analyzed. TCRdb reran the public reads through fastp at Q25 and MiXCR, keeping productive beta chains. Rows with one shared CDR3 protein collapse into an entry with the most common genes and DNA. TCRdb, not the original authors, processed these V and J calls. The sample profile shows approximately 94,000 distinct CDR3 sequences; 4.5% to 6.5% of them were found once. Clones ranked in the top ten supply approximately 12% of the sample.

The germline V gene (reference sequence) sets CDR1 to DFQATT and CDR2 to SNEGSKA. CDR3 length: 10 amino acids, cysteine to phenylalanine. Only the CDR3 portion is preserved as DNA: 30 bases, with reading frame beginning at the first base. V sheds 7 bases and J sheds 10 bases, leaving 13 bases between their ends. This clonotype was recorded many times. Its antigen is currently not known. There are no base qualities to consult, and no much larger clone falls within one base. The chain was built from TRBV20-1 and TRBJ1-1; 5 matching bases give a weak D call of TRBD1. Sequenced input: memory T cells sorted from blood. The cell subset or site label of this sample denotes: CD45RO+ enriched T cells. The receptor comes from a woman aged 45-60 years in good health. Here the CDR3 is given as CSVLQDPAFF. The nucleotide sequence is TGCAGTGTCCTACAGGATCCAGCTTTCTTT.